This T cell receptor (beta chain) is from a study of blood T cell repertoires in COVID-19. As handled by the study authors: Amplifying reference gene primers gave estimates of nucleated cell counts. Repertoires were generated with immunoSEQ multiplex PCR, while TCRdb's copy carries only in-frame clones and drops some. The V and J calls and clone size were taken over from that table, and D and trimming were inferred from the DNA. The sample lists 83,000 or so clones, 82% seen once, with about a fifth in the top ten. V lost 5 bases, J lost 8 bases, and 7 bases stayed unmatched. CDR3 size: 13 residues. Germline-derived CDR1 and CDR2 are LGHDT and YNNKEL (reference sequence). This clone occurred once.

This sequence originates from a human donor in a cohort sampled during active COVID-19. The sequenced sample consisted of peripheral blood. This chain connects TRBV3-1 (or the pseudogene TRBV3-2) to TRBJ2-5; TRBD2 aligns across 8 bases. The CDR3 protein is CASSTAGGPTQYF. Written as DNA, the CDR3 is TGTGCCAGCAGCACGGCGGGGGGCCCCACCCAGTACTTC.